A selection of T cell receptor beta chains follows, all from one sample in a study of identical twins. TCRdb reprocessed the 5' RACE reads with MiXCR, giving one entry per CDR3 protein. The sample yields around 510,000 distinct CDR3 sequences, roughly an eighth seen once. Another study also made use of these data, one on yellow fever vaccine responses in identical twins.

The sample taken for sequencing was CD4+ T cells sorted from blood. Receptors originate from a woman aged 18-35 years in good health. Each CDR3 is given with its conserved first and last residue. The order of the fields is V gene, J gene, clone size, D gene, CDR3 DNA, CDR3 protein. The D gene is left open where the match is weak. The size entry is marked missing in some rows and otherwise reads once, few, many or a size class.

v_call: TRBV20-1; j_call: TRBJ2-2; clone_size: -; d_call: TRBD2; cdr3_nt: TGCAGTGCTAGAAGACGCGGGAGGGACACCGGGGAGCTGTTTTTT; cdr3_aa: CSARRRGRDTGELFF
v_call: TRBV6-5; j_call: TRBJ1-1; clone_size: few; d_call: -; cdr3_nt: TGTGCCAGCAGAAGTACAAACACTGAAGCTTTCTTT; cdr3_aa: CASRSTNTEAFF
v_call: TRBV27; j_call: TRBJ2-6; clone_size: few; d_call: -; cdr3_nt: TGTGCCAGCAGACTGCATCCACAGGAGCCCTCTGGGGCCAACGTCCTGACTTTC; cdr3_aa: CASRLHPQEPSGANVLTF
v_call: TRBV7-9; j_call: TRBJ1-1; clone_size: few; d_call: -; cdr3_nt: TGTGCCAGCAGCTTACGACACTCTGAAGCTTTCTTT; cdr3_aa: CASSLRHSEAFF
v_call: TRBV3-1; j_call: TRBJ2-2; clone_size: -; d_call: TRBD2; cdr3_nt: TGTGCCAGCAGCCGACGACTAGCGGGGGGAACCGGGGAGCTGTTTTTT; cdr3_aa: CASSRRLAGGTGELFF
v_call: TRBV29-1; j_call: TRBJ1-1; clone_size: many; d_call: -; cdr3_nt: TGCAGCGTTGAAATCGGTCCGGCGGGCACTGAAGCTTTCTTT; cdr3_aa: CSVEIGPAGTEAFF
v_call: TRBV5-5; j_call: TRBJ1-2; clone_size: -; d_call: TRBD1; cdr3_nt: TGTGCCAGCAGCCGACAGGGAACCTATGGCTACACCTTC; cdr3_aa: CASSRQGTYGYTF
v_call: TRBV7-7; j_call: TRBJ2-5; clone_size: many; d_call: -; cdr3_nt: TGTGCGAGTGGGAAGGATTTACAAGAGACCCAGTACTTC; cdr3_aa: CASGKDLQETQYF
v_call: TRBV15; j_call: TRBJ2-1; clone_size: many; d_call: -; cdr3_nt: TGTGCCACCAGCAGAGATCCCAGGAGTGTGCCTACCAAAGAGCAGTTCTTC; cdr3_aa: CATSRDPRSVPTKEQFF
v_call: TRBV2; j_call: TRBJ2-7; clone_size: -; d_call: TRBD1; cdr3_nt: TGTGCCAGCAGCCAACGGGACAGAACCTACGAGCAGTACTTC; cdr3_aa: CASSQRDRTYEQYF
v_call: TRBV27; j_call: TRBJ2-7; clone_size: -; d_call: -; cdr3_nt: TGTGCCAGCAGTGTGACTAGTTCCCCCTACGAGCAGTACTTC; cdr3_aa: CASSVTSSPYEQYF
v_call: TRBV7-9; j_call: TRBJ1-5; clone_size: many; d_call: -; cdr3_nt: TGTGCCAGCAGCTTAACGGGACTGGGCCGTAATCAGCCCCAGCATTTT; cdr3_aa: CASSLTGLGRNQPQHF
v_call: TRBV7-2; j_call: TRBJ2-1; clone_size: -; d_call: TRBD2; cdr3_nt: TGTGCCAGCAGCTCTCTTCTAGCGGGACCGATTGGGCAGTTCTTC; cdr3_aa: CASSSLLAGPIGQFF
v_call: TRBV3-1; j_call: TRBJ2-3; clone_size: few; d_call: TRBD1; cdr3_nt: TGTGCCAGCAGCCAAGCGTTGAGACAGGGGACAGATACGCAGTATTTT; cdr3_aa: CASSQALRQGTDTQYF
v_call: TRBV6-1; j_call: TRBJ2-7; clone_size: -; d_call: -; cdr3_nt: TGTGCCAGCAGCCTCACCGGGACCCGCTCCTACGAGCAGTACTTC; cdr3_aa: CASSLTGTRSYEQYF
v_call: TRBV29-1; j_call: TRBJ2-3; clone_size: -; d_call: -; cdr3_nt: TGCAGCTTCACTGCCGGGACAACTAGCACAGATACGCAGTATTTT; cdr3_aa: CSFTAGTTSTDTQYF
v_call: TRBV7-9; j_call: TRBJ1-1; clone_size: -; d_call: TRBD1; cdr3_nt: TGTGCCAGCAACCCGGGACAGGGAATCATGAACACTGAAGCTTTCTTT; cdr3_aa: CASNPGQGIMNTEAFF
v_call: TRBV20-1; j_call: TRBJ1-6; clone_size: few; d_call: -; cdr3_nt: TGCAGGGTGGAAAGACCGGACCCCAATTCACCCCTCCACTTT; cdr3_aa: CRVERPDPNSPLHF
v_call: TRBV27; j_call: TRBJ1-1; clone_size: -; d_call: -; cdr3_nt: TGTGCCAGCAGCTTTGTTGCGGGTTCGAACACTGAAGCTTTCTTT; cdr3_aa: CASSFVAGSNTEAFF
v_call: TRBV11-2; j_call: TRBJ2-5; clone_size: few; d_call: TRBD1; cdr3_nt: TGTGCCAGTTTGCTTATAAGTCGGAAGGGACAGGGCATCCAAGAGACCCAGTACTTC; cdr3_aa: CASLLISRKGQGIQETQYF
v_call: TRBV7-2; j_call: TRBJ1-4; clone_size: few; d_call: -; cdr3_nt: TGTGCCAGCAGCTCAACAATAAAAAGGGCGGGGAGTGAAAAACTGTTTTTT; cdr3_aa: CASSSTIKRAGSEKLFF
v_call: TRBV6-2/TRBV6-3; j_call: TRBJ2-7; clone_size: few; d_call: -; cdr3_nt: TGTGCCAGCAGGAATAACTACGAGCAGTACTTC; cdr3_aa: CASRNNYEQYF
v_call: TRBV12-3/TRBV12-4; j_call: TRBJ2-2; clone_size: many; d_call: -; cdr3_nt: TGTGCCAGCAGGCCGACAGCGATCAACACCGGGGAGCTGTTTTTT; cdr3_aa: CASRPTAINTGELFF
v_call: TRBV12-3/TRBV12-4; j_call: TRBJ2-2; clone_size: -; d_call: -; cdr3_nt: TGTGCCAGCAGGGGGGGACAACGCACCGGGGAGCTGTTTTTT; cdr3_aa: CASRGGQRTGELFF
v_call: TRBV20-1; j_call: TRBJ2-7; clone_size: few; d_call: -; cdr3_nt: TGCAGTGCCAAATCGGACGTCGGACAGTACTTC; cdr3_aa: CSAKSDVGQYF
v_call: TRBV20-1; j_call: TRBJ2-1; clone_size: few; d_call: -; cdr3_nt: TGCAGTGCTAGAATGGGGGGCAGGGGTGAGCAGTTCTTC; cdr3_aa: CSARMGGRGEQFF
v_call: TRBV11-2; j_call: TRBJ2-2; clone_size: -; d_call: -; cdr3_nt: TGTGCCAGCAGCTTAGGGCGAGGGCGCGGGACCGGGGAGCTGTTTTTT; cdr3_aa: CASSLGRGRGTGELFF
v_call: TRBV3-1; j_call: TRBJ1-6; clone_size: many; d_call: -; cdr3_nt: TGTGCCAGCAGCCACGGGACGGGGGGCCTGAATTCACCCCTCCACTTT; cdr3_aa: CASSHGTGGLNSPLHF
v_call: TRBV20-1; j_call: TRBJ2-1; clone_size: -; d_call: -; cdr3_nt: TGCAGTGCTGAAATTTTAACAGGGATTGGCGAGCAGTTCTTC; cdr3_aa: CSAEILTGIGEQFF
v_call: TRBV7-9; j_call: TRBJ2-3; clone_size: few; d_call: -; cdr3_nt: TGTGCCAGCAGAAGCGATACGCAGTATTTT; cdr3_aa: CASRSDTQYF
v_call: TRBV7-3; j_call: TRBJ1-1; clone_size: many; d_call: TRBD1; cdr3_nt: TGTGCCAGCAGCTTAACTCCAGGGGGCCTGATCACTGAAGCTTTCTTT; cdr3_aa: CASSLTPGGLITEAFF
v_call: TRBV5-1; j_call: TRBJ2-1; clone_size: -; d_call: TRBD1; cdr3_nt: TGCGCCAGCAGCTCCAACCCGGGACAGGGGTCCTACAATGAGCAGTTCTTC; cdr3_aa: CASSSNPGQGSYNEQFF
v_call: TRBV19; j_call: TRBJ2-2; clone_size: few; d_call: -; cdr3_nt: TGTGCCAGTAGTACCCTGTCAGGGACCGGGGAGCTGTTTTTT; cdr3_aa: CASSTLSGTGELFF
v_call: TRBV2; j_call: TRBJ1-2; clone_size: few; d_call: -; cdr3_nt: TGTGCCAGCAGTGCGAGGCGAGATTTATATGGCTACACCTTC; cdr3_aa: CASSARRDLYGYTF
v_call: TRBV7-9; j_call: TRBJ1-6; clone_size: -; d_call: TRBD1; cdr3_nt: TGTGCCAGCAGCTTACGGGGACCCGGGACAGAAAATTCACCCCTCCACTTT; cdr3_aa: CASSLRGPGTENSPLHF
v_call: TRBV12-3/TRBV12-4; j_call: TRBJ2-1; clone_size: -; d_call: TRBD2; cdr3_nt: TGTGCCAGCTGTTCTAATAGCGGGAGTTGGTTTAACTCCTACAATGAGCAGTTCTTC; cdr3_aa: CASCSNSGSWFNSYNEQFF
v_call: TRBV7-2; j_call: TRBJ1-2; clone_size: -; d_call: -; cdr3_nt: TGTGCCAGCAGCCCGATAAGGGGAGCTGAATGGGCGGGCTACACCTTC; cdr3_aa: CASSPIRGAEWAGYTF
v_call: TRBV12-3/TRBV12-4; j_call: TRBJ2-7; clone_size: few; d_call: -; cdr3_nt: TGTGCCAGCAGTTTACGGGCAGCGGACTACTCCGAGCAGTACTTC; cdr3_aa: CASSLRAADYSEQYF
v_call: TRBV7-8; j_call: TRBJ2-3; clone_size: -; d_call: TRBD2; cdr3_nt: TGTGCCAGCAGCTTTCTAGCGGGGCTCACAGATACGCAGTATTTT; cdr3_aa: CASSFLAGLTDTQYF
v_call: TRBV4-3; j_call: TRBJ1-1; clone_size: -; d_call: -; cdr3_nt: TGCGCCAGCAGCCAAGCCGTAAGGGGCACTGAAGCTTTCTTT; cdr3_aa: CASSQAVRGTEAFF
v_call: TRBV5-1; j_call: TRBJ2-2; clone_size: few; d_call: -; cdr3_nt: TGCGCCAGCAGCTTGTTTCAGGGAACCGGGGAGCTGTTTTTT; cdr3_aa: CASSLFQGTGELFF
v_call: TRBV28; j_call: TRBJ1-1; clone_size: -; d_call: -; cdr3_nt: TGTGCCAGCAGTTTAATAGACACTGAAGCTTTCTTT; cdr3_aa: CASSLIDTEAFF
v_call: TRBV7-8; j_call: TRBJ2-5; clone_size: few; d_call: TRBD2; cdr3_nt: TGTGCCAGCAGCGTAGCGGGAGGAATGGGGGAGACCCAGTACTTC; cdr3_aa: CASSVAGGMGETQYF
v_call: TRBV7-3; j_call: TRBJ1-2; clone_size: few; d_call: -; cdr3_nt: TGTGCCAGCAGCGAGAGGACAGCTCGAGGCTACACCTTC; cdr3_aa: CASSERTARGYTF
v_call: TRBV12-3/TRBV12-4; j_call: TRBJ2-5; clone_size: -; d_call: -; cdr3_nt: TGTGCCAGCAGTCCCGGACAGACTAACCAAGAGACCCAGTACTTC; cdr3_aa: CASSPGQTNQETQYF
v_call: TRBV5-1; j_call: TRBJ2-1; clone_size: -; d_call: -; cdr3_nt: TGCGCCAGCTCCCCGCCCCCCCGGACCGGGGTCAATGAGCAGTTCTTC; cdr3_aa: CASSPPPRTGVNEQFF
v_call: TRBV20-1; j_call: TRBJ2-1; clone_size: few; d_call: -; cdr3_nt: TGCAGTGCAAACCGAAATGTTGAGCAGTTCTTC; cdr3_aa: CSANRNVEQFF
v_call: TRBV6-5; j_call: TRBJ2-7; clone_size: few; d_call: TRBD1; cdr3_nt: TGTGCCAGCAGTAACCGGGACAGCTCCTACGAGCAGTACTTC; cdr3_aa: CASSNRDSSYEQYF
v_call: TRBV12-3/TRBV12-4; j_call: TRBJ2-1; clone_size: many; d_call: -; cdr3_nt: TGTGCCAGCAGTTTAGGGGTTTACAATGAGCAGTTCTTC; cdr3_aa: CASSLGVYNEQFF
v_call: TRBV10-3; j_call: TRBJ2-1; clone_size: -; d_call: TRBD1; cdr3_nt: TGTGCCATCAGGACGGGACAGGGAAACTACAATGAGCAGTTCTTC; cdr3_aa: CAIRTGQGNYNEQFF